Each of the 19 T cell receptor beta chains below was sequenced from the same sample in a study of cytomegalovirus exposure and HLA in healthy donors (dated by TCRdb to between 2016 and 2019). Libraries were prepared through the immunoSEQ multiplex PCR assay. For the multiplex PCR, a mixture combining 60 forward primers for TCR Vbeta segments and 13 reverse primers for TCR Jbeta segments was used. What TCRdb holds here is the immuneACCESS table cut down to in-frame rearrangements. Part of the clones is not present; checked against another copy, under half of the missing clones reflect an unresolved V gene, and the others are unexplained. Here the sample has 200,000 to 250,000 clones; roughly 80% occur a single time. Clones ranked in the top ten supply about 0.23% of the sample. Sequenced material: PBMCs. The receptors shown here come from a girl aged 2-9 years in good health and CMV-seronegative.

The rearrangement links TRBV7-9 to TRBJ2-3; TRBD2 matches at 7 bases. This CDR3 region has 14 residues. Trimming removed 3 bases from V and 3 bases from J; junction bases left unmatched: 3. Germline V gene sequence: CDR1 SEHNR, CDR2 FQNEAQ (reference sequence). The CDR3 here is CASSFSGGTDTQYF. The DNA for the CDR3 is TGTGCCAGCAGCTTTTCCGGGGGGACAGATACGCAGTATTTT. The full variable domain, in which reference TRBV7-9 and TRBJ2-3 provide the parts outside the CDR3, is DTGVSQNPRHKITKRGQNVTFRCDPISEHNRLYWYRQTLGQGPEFLTYFQNEAQLEKSRLLSDRFSAERPKGSFSTLEIQRTEQGDSAMYLCASSFSGGTDTQYFGPGTRLTVL.

This clone was seen only a few times. The rearrangement links TRBV4-2 to TRBJ2-1; D remains unclear. Germline loops: CDR1 LGHNA, CDR2 YNFKEQ. V was clipped by 0 bases and J by 10 bases, with 10 bases between them. The CDR3 is 13 amino acids. CDR3 DNA: TGTGCCAGCAGCCAAGACGATAGGCGGGAGCAGTTCTTC. Encoded protein: CASSQDDRREQFF.

This rearrangement joins TRBV28 to TRBJ1-2, with 9 bases lining up with TRBD1. The J segment lost 6 bases and the V segment lost 4 bases, leaving 3 bases of the junction unmatched. The germline gives CDR1 MDHEN, CDR2 SYDVKM. The CDR3 spans 13 residues. The CDR3: CASSYRDRDGYTF. The CDR3 DNA sequence: TGTGCCAGCAGTTACCGGGACAGGGATGGCTACACCTTC.

The genes are TRBV7-5 and TRBJ2-2; whether TRBD2, the table's D call, matches the DNA was not checked. TRBV7-5 has pseudogene status. This CDR3 is built from 18 residues. The CDR3 DNA sequence: TGTGCCAGAAGCCCGGGACTAGCGGGAGTTTGTGGCACCGGGGAGCTGTTTTTT. Amino acid sequence: CARSPGLAGVCGTGELFF.

In nucleotides, the CDR3 is TGTGCCAGCAGTTTTTCAGGGACCTACGAGCAGTACTTC. Translation: CASSFSGTYEQYF. V and J are TRBV28 and TRBJ2-7, with a weak D call TRBD1 (5 bases). This CDR3 contains 13 residues. Trimming stripped 3 bases from V and 2 bases from J, with 8 bases between. CDR1 is MDHEN and CDR2 is SYDVKM in the germline V gene.

DNA for the CDR3: TGTGCCAGCAGCTCCGGGACAGGGGTCGAGCAGTACTTC. Translated, it gives CASSSGTGVEQYF. The V gene is TRBV11-3, the J gene TRBJ2-7, with TRBD1 identical over 10 bases. CDR3 length: 13 amino acids. Germline V gives CDR1 SGHNT, CDR2 YENEEA. Unmatched junction bases numbered 3, after V lost 4 bases and J lost 6 bases. The full variable domain, rest sourced from reference TRBV11-3 and TRBJ2-7, is EAGVVQSPRYKIIEKKQPVAFWCNPISGHNTLYWYLQNLGQGPELLIRYENEEAVDDSQLPKDRFSAERLKGVDSTLKIQPAELGDSAVYLCASSSGTGVEQYFGPGTRLTVT.

The gene calls are TRBV19 and TRBJ2-5, with D unclear. Deletions cut 5 bases from V and 0 bases from J, with 7 bases between. The CDR3 has 13 amino acids. Germline lookup yields CDR1 LNHDA and CDR2 SQIVND (reference sequence). This CDR3 reads CASSSVYQETQYF. CDR3 nucleotides: TGTGCCAGTAGTTCGGTATACCAAGAGACCCAGTACTTC.

V is TRBV7-9 and J is TRBJ1-5; no clear D gene. The V end lost 5 bases, the J end lost 5 bases, and 10 bases lay between the germline ends. Germline CDR1 SEHNR, CDR2 FQNEAQ (reference sequence). CDR3 length: 13 residues. CDR3 residues: CASSPSLDQPQHF. CDR3 nucleotide sequence: TGTGCCAGCAGCCCGAGTCTTGATCAGCCCCAGCATTTT.

The chain uses TRBV7-9 and TRBJ2-2, with TRBD1 as a possible D gene (6 bases). Germline values: CDR1 SEHNR, CDR2 FQNEAQ (reference sequence). Deletions cut 1 base from V and 4 bases from J, with 10 bases between. The CDR3 runs to 15 residues. CDR3 region: CASSLDGQPTGELFF. CDR3 coding DNA: TGTGCCAGCAGCTTAGACGGACAGCCCACCGGGGAGCTGTTTTTT.

V is TRBV5-1 and J is TRBJ2-2; TRBD1 aligns across 7 bases. The CDR3 length is 15 residues. V lost 0 bases, J lost 4 bases, and 3 bases stayed unmatched. The germline CDR1 and CDR2 sequences are SGHRS and YFSETQ. CDR3 DNA: TGCGCCAGCAGCTTGGTATCAGGGGGCACCGGGGAGCTGTTTTTT. Its protein is CASSLVSGGTGELFF.

The V call is TRBV6-1, the J call TRBJ1-6; 7 bases map to TRBD1. Germline V gives CDR1 MNHNS, CDR2 SASEGT. V lost 8 bases, J lost 10 bases, and 11 bases stayed unmatched. CDR3 size: 14 residues. The chain's CDR3 is CASAPDRVESPLHF. In nucleotides, the CDR3 is TGTGCCAGCGCCCCCGACAGGGTTGAGTCACCCCTCCACTTT.

This clone was seen a few times. V usage is TRBV11-1 and J usage is TRBJ1-1; the match to TRBD1 covers 9 bases. This CDR3 has 13 residues. Germline V gene lookup returns CDR1 SGHAT and CDR2 FQDESV (reference sequence). The trim removed 5 bases at V and 7 bases at J, leaving 5 bases unmatched. CDR3 amino acids: CASSPGQGVEAFF. The CDR3 region has the DNA TGTGCCAGCAGCCCGGGACAGGGAGTTGAAGCTTTCTTT.

V is TRBV4-2 and J is TRBJ2-1, with a possible D match to TRBD2 (5 bases). The length of the CDR3 is 15 residues. Per germline, CDR1 LGHNA and CDR2 YNFKEQ. V was cut by 0 bases and J by 7 bases, with 13 bases left in between. The CDR3 sequence: CASSQEARGANEQFF. The CDR3, as DNA: TGTGCCAGCAGCCAAGAGGCCCGGGGAGCAAATGAGCAGTTCTTC.

The chain links TRBV6-6 to TRBJ1-1; maybe TRBD1 (5 bases). The CDR3 runs to 15 residues. CDR1 and CDR2 from the germline V gene are MNHNY and SVGAGI (reference sequence). V lost 2 bases and J 0 bases, leaving 10 bases between the germline ends. CDR3: CASSYPQGMNTEAFF. The CDR3 DNA reads as TGTGCCAGCAGTTACCCCCAGGGCATGAACACTGAAGCTTTCTTT.

The rearrangement links TRBV2 to TRBJ2-5, with 7 bases matching TRBD2. The CDR3 is 14 amino acids. J lost 4 bases, V lost 6 bases, and 8 bases had no gene match. From germline, CDR1 is SNHLY and CDR2 FYNNEI. The CDR3 sequence is CASSQTWGGETQYF. In DNA, the CDR3 is TGTGCCAGCAGCCAGACATGGGGGGGAGAGACCCAGTACTTC.

The chain is built from TRBV5-1 and TRBJ2-1, with D tentatively TRBD2 (5 bases). This CDR3 region has 17 residues. V lost 0 bases and J 2 bases, leaving 15 bases between the germline ends. Looked up from germline, CDR1 is SGHRS and CDR2 is YFSETQ. DNA of the CDR3: TGCGCCAGCAGCTTGGTGGGAGATCTCCCTCCCTACAATGAGCAGTTCTTC. This sequence encodes CASSLVGDLPPYNEQFF.

The genes are TRBV10-3 and TRBJ1-1, with TRBD1 matching 7 bases. CDR3 length equals 13 residues. CDR1 and CDR2 (germline): ENHRY, SYGVKD. V shed 7 bases, J shed 2 bases, and the junction held 4 bases outside the gene matches. DNA for the CDR3: TGTGCCATCACTGGGACAGTCAACACTGAAGCTTTCTTT. Residues: CAITGTVNTEAFF.

This clone was observed a single time. This sequence joins TRBV29-1 and TRBJ2-7; 14 nucleotides line up with TRBD2. CDR1 and CDR2 from the germline V gene are SQVTM and ANQGSEA. The CDR3 length is 15 residues. Trimming at V came to 4 bases and at J to 2 bases, leaving 4 bases not matched to a gene. This chain's CDR3 is CSVGPGLAGAYEQYF. CDR3 in DNA: TGCAGCGTTGGCCCGGGACTAGCGGGGGCCTACGAGCAGTACTTC.

The rearrangement uses TRBV27 and TRBJ1-2; a weak D match, TRBD1 (5 bases). Germline V gives CDR1 MNHEY, CDR2 SMNVEV (reference sequence). The CDR3 has 15 amino acids. Trimming removed 0 bases from V and 8 bases from J, with 16 bases in between. CDR3 sequence: CASSLSSLQVGGYTF. CDR3 nucleotide sequence: TGTGCCAGCAGTTTATCCTCGTTACAGGTGGGGGGCTACACCTTC.